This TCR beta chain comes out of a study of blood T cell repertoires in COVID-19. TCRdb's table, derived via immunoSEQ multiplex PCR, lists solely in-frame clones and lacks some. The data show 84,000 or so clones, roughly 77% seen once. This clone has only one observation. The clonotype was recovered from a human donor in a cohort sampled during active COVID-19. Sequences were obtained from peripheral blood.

CDR3 protein: CASSVNRGRGGYGYTF. CDR3 nucleotides: TGCGCCAGCAGCGTCAACAGGGGCCGGGGTGGCTATGGCTACACCTTC. V gene TRBV10-2 combines with J gene TRBJ1-2, with TRBD1 identical over 7 bases. CDR1 is WSHSY and CDR2 is SAAADI in the germline V gene. Trimming took 6 bases from V and 4 from J; bases not matched to a gene: 14. The length of the CDR3 is 16 residues.